This T cell receptor beta chain was recovered during a study of blood T cell repertoires in COVID-19. The table lists this clone with a count of one. Measured with immunoSEQ multiplex PCR; TCRdb has only the in-frame clones, and not every one. The sample holds some 200,000 clones, around 89% seen once. Trimming shortened V by 3 bases and J by 5 bases, and 13 bases separated the two germline ends. This CDR3 region has 14 residues. The V gene's germline CDR1 is LNHDA and CDR2 SQIVND (reference sequence). This sequence joins TRBV19 and TRBJ1-1; maybe TRBD1 (6 bases). This sequence was found in a woman in her forties with acute or convalescent COVID-19. Source material: peripheral blood. The DNA of the CDR3 is TGTGCCAGTAGTATCAACAGGGTAGGTACTGAAGCTTTCTTT. This encodes CASSINRVGTEAFF.